This T cell receptor beta chain comes out of a study of PD-1 blockade in classical Hodgkin lymphoma. Regarding the study as a whole: Whoever responded completely had baseline diversity much like that seen in newly diagnosed patients. Sources of repertoire differences remain undefined, possibly disease activity or prior therapy.

A note on this clone: Its target is not known.

Sequencing used immunoSEQ multiplex PCR; TCRdb keeps in-frame clones, though not all of them. This sample has approximately 15,000 clones; 83% occur once, and the top ten carry less than 25%. After autologous stem cell transplantation all patients relapsed, and prior brentuximab vedotin exposure differed between cohorts. Sequenced here: peripheral blood mononuclear cells (PBMCs), sampled at baseline. The receptor's source is a human donor with classical Hodgkin lymphoma.

The CDR3 here is CASRKAGGQGNIQYF. CDR3 coding DNA: TGTGCCAGCAGAAAAGCGGGGGGGCAAGGAAACATTCAGTACTTC. The genes are TRBV2 and TRBJ2-4, with 10 bases identical to TRBD2. Trimming took 6 bases from V and 6 from J; bases not matched to a gene: 8. Per germline, CDR1 SNHLY and CDR2 FYNNEI. CDR3 length: 15 amino acids.